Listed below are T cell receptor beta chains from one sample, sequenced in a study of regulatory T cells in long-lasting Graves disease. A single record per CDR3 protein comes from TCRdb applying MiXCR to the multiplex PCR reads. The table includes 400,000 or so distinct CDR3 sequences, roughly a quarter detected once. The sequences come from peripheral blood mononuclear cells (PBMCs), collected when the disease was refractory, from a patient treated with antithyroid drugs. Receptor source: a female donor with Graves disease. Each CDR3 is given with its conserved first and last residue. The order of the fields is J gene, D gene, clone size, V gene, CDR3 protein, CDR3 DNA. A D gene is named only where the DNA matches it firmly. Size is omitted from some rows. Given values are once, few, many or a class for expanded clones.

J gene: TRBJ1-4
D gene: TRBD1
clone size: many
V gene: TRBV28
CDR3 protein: CASSFRQGWYEKLFF
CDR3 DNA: TGTGCCAGCAGTTTCAGACAGGGATGGTATGAAAAACTGTTTTTT

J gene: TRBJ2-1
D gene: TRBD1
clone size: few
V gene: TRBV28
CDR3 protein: CASSLGTAGNEQFF
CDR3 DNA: TGTGCCAGCAGTTTAGGGACAGCTGGGAATGAGCAGTTCTTC

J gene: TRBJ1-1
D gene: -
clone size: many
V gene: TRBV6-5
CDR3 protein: CASSSLGPLEAFF
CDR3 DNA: TGTGCCAGCAGTTCGTTGGGACCTCTTGAAGCTTTCTTT

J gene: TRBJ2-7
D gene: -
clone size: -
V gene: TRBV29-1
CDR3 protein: CSVEMNGAHGYEQYF
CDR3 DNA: TGCAGCGTTGAAATGAACGGGGCCCACGGATACGAGCAGTACTTC

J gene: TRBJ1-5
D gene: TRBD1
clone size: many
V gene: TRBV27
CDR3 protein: CASRLQGIGNQPQHF
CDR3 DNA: TGTGCCAGCAGGCTACAGGGGATTGGTAATCAGCCCCAGCATTTT

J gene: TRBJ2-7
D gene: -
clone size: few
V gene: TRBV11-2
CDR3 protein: CASSFNRVILGEQYF
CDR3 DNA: TGTGCCAGCAGCTTTAACAGGGTGATTTTGGGCGAGCAGTACTTC

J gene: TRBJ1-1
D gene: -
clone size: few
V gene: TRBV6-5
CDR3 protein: CASSYSSSGDFGYTEAFF
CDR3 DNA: TGTGCCAGCAGTTACTCATCGTCAGGGGACTTCGGCTACACTGAAGCTTTCTTT

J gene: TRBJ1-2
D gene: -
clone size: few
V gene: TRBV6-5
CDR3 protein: CASSLKGEGYTF
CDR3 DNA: TGTGCCAGCAGTTTGAAGGGGGAAGGCTACACCTTC

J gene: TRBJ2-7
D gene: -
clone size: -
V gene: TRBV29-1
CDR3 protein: CSAKQGSYEQYF
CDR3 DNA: TGCAGCGCGAAACAGGGTTCCTACGAGCAGTACTTC

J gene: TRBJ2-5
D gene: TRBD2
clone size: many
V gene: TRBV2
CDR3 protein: CASKRLAGVKETQYF
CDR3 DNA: TGTGCCAGCAAACGGCTAGCGGGTGTAAAAGAGACCCAGTACTTC

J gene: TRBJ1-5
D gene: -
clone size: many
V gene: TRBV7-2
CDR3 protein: CASSFYRASNQPQHF
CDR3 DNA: TGTGCCAGCAGCTTTTATAGGGCTAGCAATCAGCCCCAGCATTTT

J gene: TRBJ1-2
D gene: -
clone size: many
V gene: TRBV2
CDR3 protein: CAISVPGYTF
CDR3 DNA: TGTGCCATCTCCGTCCCTGGCTACACCTTC

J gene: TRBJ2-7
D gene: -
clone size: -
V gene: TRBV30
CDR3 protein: CAWSSLVRTPSYEQYF
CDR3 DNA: TGTGCCTGGAGTTCGTTGGTACGGACGCCCTCCTACGAGCAGTACTTC

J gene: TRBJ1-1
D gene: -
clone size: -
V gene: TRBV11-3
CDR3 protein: CASSNQGSTEAFF
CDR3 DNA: TGTGCCAGCAGCAATCAGGGGTCCACTGAAGCTTTCTTT

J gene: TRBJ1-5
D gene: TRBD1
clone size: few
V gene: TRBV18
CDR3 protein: CASSADRNQPQHF
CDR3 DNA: TGTGCCAGCTCAGCGGACAGGAATCAGCCCCAGCATTTT

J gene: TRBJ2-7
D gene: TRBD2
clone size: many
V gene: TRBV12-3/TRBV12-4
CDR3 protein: CASSLELGLAGGYEQYF
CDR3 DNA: TGTGCCAGCAGTTTGGAGCTCGGACTAGCGGGAGGTTACGAGCAGTACTTC

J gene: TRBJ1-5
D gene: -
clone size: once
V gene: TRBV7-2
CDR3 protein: CASNLGGFQPQHF
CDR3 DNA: TGTGCCAGCAACCTTGGGGGGTTTCAGCCCCAGCATTTT

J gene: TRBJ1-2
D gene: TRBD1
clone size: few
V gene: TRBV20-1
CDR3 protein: CSARGDRDYGYTF
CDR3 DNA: TGCAGTGCTAGAGGGGACAGGGACTATGGCTACACCTTC

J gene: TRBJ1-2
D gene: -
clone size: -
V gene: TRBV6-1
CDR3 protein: CASNSPRGYGYTF
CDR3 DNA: TGTGCCAGCAATTCCCCACGTGGCTATGGCTACACCTTC